The present T cell receptor (beta chain) was sequenced within a study of cytomegalovirus exposure and HLA in healthy donors. The CDR3 has 15 residues. V shed 6 bases and J shed 7 bases, with 16 bases lying between them. Germline V gene lookup returns CDR1 MNHEY and CDR2 SVGAGI. Primers: 60 Vbeta forward and 13 Jbeta reverse. Original processing methods: It was a later analysis that counted tens of millions of unique TCR beta chains, of which about 10 million were shared. Profiled with immunoSEQ multiplex PCR; TCRdb holds only in-frame clones, not every one. V, J and clone size derive from that table, while D and trimming were established from the DNA sequence. This table has about 180,000 clones, about 77% appearing once. The sample holds one count of this clone. Its antigen remains unidentified. General study points: Earlier analysis looked at TCR beta V segments, and most were productive about 87% or about 30% of the time. According to a later analysis, most TCR beta chains associated with CMV appeared HLA-restricted.

The TCR sequence derives from a woman aged 30 to 39 in good health and CMV-seropositive. This chain links TRBV6-5 with TRBJ1-6; D gene unclear. Sequencing was done on a sample of PBMCs. The CDR3 here is CASRREGLGNSPLHF. CDR3 nucleotide sequence: TGTGCCAGCAGACGGGAGGGCCTCGGGAATTCACCCCTCCACTTT.